This T cell receptor (beta chain) stems from a study of monozygotic twins with cystic fibrosis. Broader study findings: Unrelated CF individuals shared fewer identical clonotypes than monozygotic CF twins.

Repertoires were generated with immunoSEQ multiplex PCR, while TCRdb's copy carries only in-frame clones and drops some. The sample records approximately 34,000 clones, approximately 84% being singletons. Germline loops: CDR1 GTSNPN, CDR2 SVGIG (reference sequence). Trimming removed 0 bases from V and 4 bases from J, with 3 bases in between. The CDR3 covers 11 residues. In the case of this clone: Its antigen is not identified. This specimen includes other DNA sequences encoding the same CDR3.

Sequenced input: blood. V is TRBV30 and J is TRBJ1-1; no reliable D call. This sequence originates from a girl aged 2 to 9 with cystic fibrosis. The CDR3 sequence is CAWSVGTEAFF. The CDR3 DNA follows: TGTGCCTGGAGTGTCGGCACTGAAGCTTTCTTT.